The T cell receptor beta chain described here comes from a study of T cells in Graves' hyperthyroidism and ophthalmopathy. This CDR3 comprises 14 residues. The V end lost 7 bases, the J end lost 3 bases, and 15 bases lay between the germline ends. In its sample, this clonotype was seen many times. The antigen remains undetermined. Across 18 months, stable Graves' hyperthyroidism was marked by no progression to ophthalmopathy. Patients were excluded for uncontrolled infection, other autoimmune disease, pregnancy or lactation. TCR beta CDR3 region amplification was performed from RNA transcripts. Using the HTBI primer set, a first-round RT-PCR was run on the TCR CDR3. MiXCR was run by TCRdb on the multiplex PCR reads, yielding one entry per CDR3 protein. The sample gives hundreds of thousands of distinct CDR3 sequences, around 14% of which show up once; over 8.5% is in the top ten. Study results and limitations: In validation, the model predicted ophthalmopathy. These predictions came a median about 6.5 months before onset.

The clonotype originates from a woman between 18 and 29 years old with Graves' hyperthyroidism. Sequencing was done on a sample of blood. The genes are TRBV12-3 or TRBV12-4 and TRBJ1-1, with D uncertain. The CDR3 loop is CASNSLGWDTEAFF. The CDR3 region has the DNA TGTGCCAGCAACTCGCTGGGGTGGGACACTGAAGCTTTCTTT.